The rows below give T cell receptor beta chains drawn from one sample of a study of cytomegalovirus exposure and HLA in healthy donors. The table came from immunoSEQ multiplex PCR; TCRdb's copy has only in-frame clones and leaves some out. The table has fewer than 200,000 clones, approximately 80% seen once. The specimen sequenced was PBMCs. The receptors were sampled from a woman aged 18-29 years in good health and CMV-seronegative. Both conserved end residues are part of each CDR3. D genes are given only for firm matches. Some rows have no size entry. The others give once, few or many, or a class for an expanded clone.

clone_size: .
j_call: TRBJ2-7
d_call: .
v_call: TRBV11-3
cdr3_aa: CASSLRGGDPSSYEQYF
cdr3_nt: TGTGCCAGCAGCTTAAGGGGGGGGGATCCAAGCTCCTACGAGCAGTACTTC

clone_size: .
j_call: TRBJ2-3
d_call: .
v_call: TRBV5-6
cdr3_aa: CASSLGGSTDTQYF
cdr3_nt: TGTGCCAGCAGCTTAGGCGGGAGCACAGATACGCAGTATTTT

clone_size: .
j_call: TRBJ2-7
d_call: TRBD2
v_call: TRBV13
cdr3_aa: CATRGVAYEQYF
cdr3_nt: TGTGCCACCCGGGGGGTTGCCTACGAGCAGTACTTC

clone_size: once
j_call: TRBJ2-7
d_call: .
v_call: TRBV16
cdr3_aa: CASSRQRSEGEQYF
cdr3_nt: TGTGCCAGCAGCCGACAGAGAAGCGAAGGCGAGCAGTACTTC

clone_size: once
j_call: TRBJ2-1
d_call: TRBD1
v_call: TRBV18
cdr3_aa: CASSLIGTGGYNEQFF
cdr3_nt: TGTGCCAGCTCACTTATCGGGACAGGGGGGTACAATGAGCAGTTCTTC

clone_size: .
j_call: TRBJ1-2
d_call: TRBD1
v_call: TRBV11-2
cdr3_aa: CASSLDQRQGSYGYTF
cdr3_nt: TGTGCCAGCAGCTTAGATCAGAGACAGGGGAGCTATGGCTACACCTTC

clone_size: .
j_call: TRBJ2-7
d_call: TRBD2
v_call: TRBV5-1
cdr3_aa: CASRDISGRTSSSYEQYF
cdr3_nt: TGCGCCAGCAGAGATATTAGCGGGAGGACCAGCAGCTCCTACGAGCAGTACTTC

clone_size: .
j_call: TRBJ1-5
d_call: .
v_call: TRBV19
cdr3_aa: CASSREGVANQPQHF
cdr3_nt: TGTGCCAGTAGTCGCGAGGGGGTGGCCAATCAGCCCCAGCATTTT

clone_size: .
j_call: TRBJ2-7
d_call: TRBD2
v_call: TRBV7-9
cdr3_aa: CSSSLGEGSRWPYEQYF
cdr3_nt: TGTTCCAGCAGCTTAGGGGAGGGCTCGAGATGGCCCTACGAGCAGTACTTC

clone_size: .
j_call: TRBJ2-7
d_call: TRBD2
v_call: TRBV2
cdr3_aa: CASLRTSGSYEQYF
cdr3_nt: TGTGCCAGCCTCCGGACTAGCGGCTCCTACGAGCAGTACTTC

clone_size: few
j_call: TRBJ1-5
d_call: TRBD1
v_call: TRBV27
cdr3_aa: CASSFGQGGEQPQHF
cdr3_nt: TGTGCCAGCAGTTTCGGACAGGGAGGGGAACAGCCCCAGCATTTT

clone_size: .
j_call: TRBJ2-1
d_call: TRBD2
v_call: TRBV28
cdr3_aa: CASSASGSWSYEQFF
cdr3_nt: TGTGCCAGCAGTGCTAGCGGGAGTTGGTCATATGAGCAGTTCTTC

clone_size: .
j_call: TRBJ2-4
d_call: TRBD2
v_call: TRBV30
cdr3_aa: CAWSLAGVRNIQYF
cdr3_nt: TGTGCCTGGAGTCTAGCGGGAGTAAGGAACATTCAGTACTTC

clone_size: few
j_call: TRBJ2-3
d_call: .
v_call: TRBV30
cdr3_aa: CAWSGTDTQYF
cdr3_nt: TGTGCCTGGTCTGGCACAGATACGCAGTATTTT

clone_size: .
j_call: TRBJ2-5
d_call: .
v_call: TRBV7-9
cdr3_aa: CASSLRVVLAVPQETQYF
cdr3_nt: TGTGCCAGCAGCTTAAGAGTCGTACTAGCTGTTCCACAAGAGACCCAGTACTTC

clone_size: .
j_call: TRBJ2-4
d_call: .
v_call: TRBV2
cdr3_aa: CASSEAGVGSIQYF
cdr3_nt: TGTGCCAGCAGTGAAGCAGGGGTCGGGAGCATTCAGTACTTC

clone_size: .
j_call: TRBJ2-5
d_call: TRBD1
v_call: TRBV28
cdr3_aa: CASSRTGGGGETQYF
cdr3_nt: TGTGCCAGCAGCCGGACAGGGGGCGGAGGGGAGACCCAGTACTTC

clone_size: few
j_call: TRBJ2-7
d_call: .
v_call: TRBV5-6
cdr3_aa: CASSPGAAQGYEQYF
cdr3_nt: TGTGCCAGCAGCCCAGGGGCGGCCCAAGGCTACGAGCAGTACTTC

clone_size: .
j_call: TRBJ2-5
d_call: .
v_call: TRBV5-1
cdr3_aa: CASSLDGRGETQYF
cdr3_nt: TGCGCCAGCAGCTTGGACGGGAGAGGAGAGACCCAGTACTTC

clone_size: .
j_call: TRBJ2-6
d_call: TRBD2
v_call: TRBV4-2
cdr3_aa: CASSQDGILAGEAGANVLTF
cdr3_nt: TGTGCCAGCAGCCAAGATGGTATCCTAGCGGGAGAGGCTGGGGCCAACGTCCTGACTTTC